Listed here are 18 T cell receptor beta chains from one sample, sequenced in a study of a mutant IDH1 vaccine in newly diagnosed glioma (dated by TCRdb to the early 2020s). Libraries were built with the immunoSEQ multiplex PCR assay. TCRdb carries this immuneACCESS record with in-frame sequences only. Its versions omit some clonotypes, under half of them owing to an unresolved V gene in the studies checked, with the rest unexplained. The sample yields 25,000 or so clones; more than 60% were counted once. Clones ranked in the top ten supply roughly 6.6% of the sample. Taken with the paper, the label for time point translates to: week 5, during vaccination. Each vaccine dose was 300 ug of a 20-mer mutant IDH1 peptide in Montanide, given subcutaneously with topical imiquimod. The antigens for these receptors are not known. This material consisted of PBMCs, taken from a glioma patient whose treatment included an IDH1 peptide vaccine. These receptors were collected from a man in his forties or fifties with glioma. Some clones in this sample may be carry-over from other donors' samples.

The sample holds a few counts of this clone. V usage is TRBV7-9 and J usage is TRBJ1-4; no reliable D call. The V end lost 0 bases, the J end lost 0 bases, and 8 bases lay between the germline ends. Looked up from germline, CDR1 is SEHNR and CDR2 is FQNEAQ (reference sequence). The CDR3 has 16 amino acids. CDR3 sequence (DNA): TGTGCCAGCAGCTTAGCACTATTTGCAACTAATGAAAAACTGTTTTTT. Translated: CASSLALFATNEKLFF.

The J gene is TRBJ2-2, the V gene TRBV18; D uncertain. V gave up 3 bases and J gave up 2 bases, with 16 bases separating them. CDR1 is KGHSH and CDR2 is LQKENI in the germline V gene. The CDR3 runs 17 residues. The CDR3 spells CASSPATPFSNTGELFF. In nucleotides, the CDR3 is TGTGCCAGCTCACCCGCGACCCCCTTCAGCAACACCGGGGAGCTGTTTTTT.

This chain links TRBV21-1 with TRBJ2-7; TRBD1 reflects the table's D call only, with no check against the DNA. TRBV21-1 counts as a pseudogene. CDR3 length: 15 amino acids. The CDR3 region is CASSKQRDREYEQYF. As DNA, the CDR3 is TGTGCCAGCAGCAAGCAGCGGGACAGGGAGTACGAGCAGTACTTC.

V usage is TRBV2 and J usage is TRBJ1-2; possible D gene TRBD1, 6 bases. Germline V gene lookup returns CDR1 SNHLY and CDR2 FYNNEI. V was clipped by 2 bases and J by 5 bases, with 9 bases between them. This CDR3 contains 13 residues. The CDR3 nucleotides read TGTGCCAGCAGTGAAATACAGGGTTATGGCTACACCTTC. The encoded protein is CASSEIQGYGYTF.

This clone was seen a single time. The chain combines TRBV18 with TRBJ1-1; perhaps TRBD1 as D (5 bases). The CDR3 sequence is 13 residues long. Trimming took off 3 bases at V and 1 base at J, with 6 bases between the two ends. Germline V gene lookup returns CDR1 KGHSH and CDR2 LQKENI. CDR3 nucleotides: TGTGCCAGCTCACCTACAGGGAACACTGAAGCTTTCTTT. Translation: CASSPTGNTEAFF. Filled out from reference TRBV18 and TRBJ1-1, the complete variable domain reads NAGVMQNPRHLVRRRGQEARLRCSPMKGHSHVYWYRQLPEEGLKFMVYLQKENIIDESGMPKERFSAEFPKEGPSILRIQQVVRGDSAAYFCASSPTGNTEAFFGQGTRLTVV.

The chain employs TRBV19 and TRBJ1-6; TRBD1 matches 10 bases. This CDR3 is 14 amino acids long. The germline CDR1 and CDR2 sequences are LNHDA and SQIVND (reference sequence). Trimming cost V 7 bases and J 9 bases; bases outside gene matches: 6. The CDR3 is CASKGTGALSPLHF. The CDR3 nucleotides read TGTGCCAGTAAGGGGACAGGGGCCCTTTCACCCCTCCACTTT. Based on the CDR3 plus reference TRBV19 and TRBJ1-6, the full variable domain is DGGITQSPKYLFRKEGQNVTLSCEQNLNHDAMYWYRQDPGQGLRLIYYSQIVNDFQKGDIAEGYSVSREKKESFPLTVTSAQKNPTAFYLCASKGTGALSPLHFGNGTRLTVT.

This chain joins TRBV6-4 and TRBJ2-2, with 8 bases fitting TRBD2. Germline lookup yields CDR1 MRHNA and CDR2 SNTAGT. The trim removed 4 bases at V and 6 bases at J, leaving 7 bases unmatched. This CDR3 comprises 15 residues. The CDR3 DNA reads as TGTGCCAGCAGTGTCGACGGGGGGGCCTCCGGGGAGCTGTTTTTT. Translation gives CASSVDGGASGELFF.

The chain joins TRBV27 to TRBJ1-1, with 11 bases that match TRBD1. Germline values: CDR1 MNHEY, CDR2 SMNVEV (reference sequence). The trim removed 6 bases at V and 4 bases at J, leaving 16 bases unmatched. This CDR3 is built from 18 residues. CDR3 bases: TGTGCCAGCAGCCCCAGAAGAGGGACAGGGGGTACCGGCACTGAAGCTTTCTTT. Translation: CASSPRRGTGGTGTEAFF.

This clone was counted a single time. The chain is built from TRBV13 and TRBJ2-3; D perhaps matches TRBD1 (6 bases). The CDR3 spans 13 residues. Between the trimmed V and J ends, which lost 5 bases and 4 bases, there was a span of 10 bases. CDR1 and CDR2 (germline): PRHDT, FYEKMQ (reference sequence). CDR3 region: CASSIRQADTQYF. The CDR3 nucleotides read TGTGCCAGCAGCATCCGACAGGCAGATACGCAGTATTTT.

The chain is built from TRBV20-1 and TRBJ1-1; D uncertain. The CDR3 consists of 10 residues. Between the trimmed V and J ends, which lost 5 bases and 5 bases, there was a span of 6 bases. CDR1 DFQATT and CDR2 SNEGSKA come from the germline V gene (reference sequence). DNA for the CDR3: TGCAGTGCTGGACGAACTGAAGCTTTCTTT. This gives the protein CSAGRTEAFF.

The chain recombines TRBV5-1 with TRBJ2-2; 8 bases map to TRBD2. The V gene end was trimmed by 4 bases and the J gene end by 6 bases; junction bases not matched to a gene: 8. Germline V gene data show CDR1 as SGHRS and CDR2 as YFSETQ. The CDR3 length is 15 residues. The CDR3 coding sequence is TGCGCCAGCAGCCCCAACGGGGGGGGGCCCGGGGAGCTGTTTTTT. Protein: CASSPNGGGPGELFF.

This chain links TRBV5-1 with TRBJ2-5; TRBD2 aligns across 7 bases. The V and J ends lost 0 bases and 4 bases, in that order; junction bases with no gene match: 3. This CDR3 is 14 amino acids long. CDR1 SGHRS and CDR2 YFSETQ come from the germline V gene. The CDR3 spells CASSLDTGGETQYF. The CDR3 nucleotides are TGCGCCAGCAGCTTGGACACGGGAGGAGAGACCCAGTACTTC.

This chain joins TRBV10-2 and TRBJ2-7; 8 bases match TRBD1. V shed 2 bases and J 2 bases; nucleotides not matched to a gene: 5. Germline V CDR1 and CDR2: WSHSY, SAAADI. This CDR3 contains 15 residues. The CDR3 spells CASSERQGQTYEQYF. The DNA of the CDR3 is TGCGCCAGCAGTGAGAGACAGGGGCAAACCTACGAGCAGTACTTC.

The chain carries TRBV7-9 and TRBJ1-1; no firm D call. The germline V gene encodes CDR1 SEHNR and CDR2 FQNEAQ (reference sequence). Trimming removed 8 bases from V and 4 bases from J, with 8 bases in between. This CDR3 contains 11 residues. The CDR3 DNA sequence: TGTGCCAGCGTCGAGCGCACTGAAGCTTTCTTT. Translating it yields CASVERTEAFF.

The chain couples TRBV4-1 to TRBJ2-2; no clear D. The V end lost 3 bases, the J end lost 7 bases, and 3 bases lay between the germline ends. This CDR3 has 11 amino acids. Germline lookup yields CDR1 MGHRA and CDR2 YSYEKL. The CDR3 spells CASSQIGELFF. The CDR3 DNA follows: TGCGCCAGCAGCCAGATCGGGGAGCTGTTTTTT.

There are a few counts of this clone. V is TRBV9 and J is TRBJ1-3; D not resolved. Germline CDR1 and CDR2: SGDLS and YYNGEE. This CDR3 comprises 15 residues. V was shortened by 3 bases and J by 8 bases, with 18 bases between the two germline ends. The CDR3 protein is CASSDKRSPEDTIYF. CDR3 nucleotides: TGTGCCAGCAGCGACAAGAGGAGCCCTGAGGACACCATATATTTT.

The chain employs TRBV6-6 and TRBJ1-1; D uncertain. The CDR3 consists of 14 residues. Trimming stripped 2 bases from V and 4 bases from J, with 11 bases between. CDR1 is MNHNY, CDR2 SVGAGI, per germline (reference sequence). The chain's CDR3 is CASSYGEWSTEAFF. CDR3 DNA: TGTGCCAGCAGTTACGGGGAATGGAGCACTGAAGCTTTCTTT.

The CDR3 DNA follows: TGTGCCAGCAGCACTAGCACAGATACGCAGTATTTT. Residues: CASSTSTDTQYF. The chain couples TRBV7-2 to TRBJ2-3, with unresolved D. The CDR3 is 12 residues long. Trimming cost V 5 bases and J 0 bases, with 3 bases left between them. Germline V gene data show CDR1 as SGHTA and CDR2 as FQGNSA.